The 23 T cell receptor beta chains in this list originate from one sample, sequenced in a study of Graves' ophthalmopathy and Graves' hyperthyroidism (dated by TCRdb to the late 2010s). The listed sequencing device is Illumina HiSeq 2000. For repertoire sequencing, TCR beta CDR3 regions were amplified from RNA transcripts. A first-round RT-PCR used HTBI primers with the Qiagen OneStep RT-PCR kit, followed by a second-round multiplex PCR, size selection and purification. Using fastp at Q25 and MiXCR, TCRdb reprocessed the public reads and kept productive beta chains. Rows with a matching CDR3 protein are joined into one entry that keeps the most common DNA and genes. The sample table contains hundreds of thousands of distinct CDR3 sequences; only one count was recorded for around 20% of them. Together, the top ten hold around 3.1% of the sample. The sample consisted of peripheral blood. These receptors were obtained from a woman between 18 and 30 years old with stable Graves' hyperthyroidism. Donor details come from another sample of the same person, matched by shared clones.

This clonotype was recorded a few times. CDR3 bases: TGCAGTGCTAGATTGGACAATGTGAACACTGAAGCTTTCTTT. Its protein product is CSARLDNVNTEAFF. The chain employs TRBV20-1 and TRBJ1-1; weak D call: TRBD1 (5 bases). Trimming shortened V by 2 bases and J by 0 bases, and 10 bases separated the two germline ends. The CDR3 loop spans 14 amino acids. The germline CDR1 and CDR2 sequences are DFQATT and SNEGSKA (reference sequence).

V usage is TRBV18 and J usage is TRBJ2-5; D is unclear. The CDR3 spans 14 residues. Deletions cut 6 bases from V and 5 bases from J, with 16 bases between. Germline V gene lookup returns CDR1 KGHSH and CDR2 LQKENI. The CDR3 spells CASSTEDGEETQYF. Written as DNA, the CDR3 is TGTGCCAGCTCTACTGAGGACGGAGAGGAGACCCAGTACTTC.

This clonotype was observed at least ten times. V and J are TRBV6-2 or TRBV6-3 and TRBJ2-7; TRBD2 aligns across 8 bases. CDR1 is MNHEY and CDR2 is SVGEGT in the germline V gene. This CDR3 has 15 residues. Trimming at V came to 6 bases and at J to 5 bases, leaving 12 bases not matched to a gene. The CDR3 here is CASSRTPGLGNEQYF. The CDR3 DNA follows: TGTGCCAGCAGCCGCACCCCGGGACTAGGGAACGAGCAGTACTTC.

In this sample, this clonotype turned up many times. The genes are TRBV11-2 and TRBJ2-5; D possibly matches TRBD1 or TRBD2 (5 bases each). This CDR3 has 15 residues. The V gene lost 2 bases and the J gene lost 4 bases, with 14 bases spanning the gap. Germline-derived CDR1 and CDR2 are SGHAT and FQNNGV. This CDR3 is CASSLLFRERETQYF. The CDR3 DNA reads TGTGCCAGCAGCTTACTTTTCAGGGAGCGAGAGACCCAGTACTTC. Full variable domain (remainder filled in from reference TRBV11-2 and TRBJ2-5): EAGVAQSPRYKIIEKRQSVAFWCNPISGHATLYWYQQILGQGPKLLIQFQNNGVVDDSQLPKDRFSAERLKGVDSTLKIQPAKLEDSAVYLCASSLLFRERETQYFGPGTRLLVL.

This clonotype was seen a few times. The gene calls are TRBV11-2 and TRBJ1-2; D perhaps matches TRBD1 (6 bases). The CDR3 loop spans 16 amino acids. The germline V gene encodes CDR1 SGHAT and CDR2 FQNNGV. V lost 0 bases, J lost 3 bases, and 14 bases lay in between. CDR3: CASSLEGRGGHYGYTF. In DNA, the CDR3 is TGTGCCAGCAGCTTAGAGGGCAGGGGAGGCCACTATGGCTACACCTTC.

This clonotype was detected many times. This chain links TRBV6-1 with TRBJ2-7; 7 positions agree with TRBD2. From germline, CDR1 is MNHNS and CDR2 SASEGT. Germline trimming cut 1 base from V and 3 bases from J; bases unmatched to any gene: 6. The CDR3 consists of 15 residues. The CDR3 loop reads CASSEGIAGLYEQYF. The DNA of the CDR3 is TGTGCCAGCAGTGAAGGAATAGCGGGCCTCTACGAGCAGTACTTC.

This clonotype was seen only a few times. The chain joins TRBV28 to TRBJ1-2; D gene uncertain. The V gene's germline CDR1 is MDHEN and CDR2 SYDVKM. This CDR3 region has 16 residues. V dropped 8 bases and J dropped 5 bases, with 24 bases sitting between them. The CDR3 loop reads CASVSVGSVSSYGYTF. Written as DNA, the CDR3 is TGTGCCAGCGTTTCCGTCGGGTCGGTATCCTCGTATGGCTACACCTTC.

The chain recombines TRBV19 with TRBJ1-2; weak D call: TRBD1 (5 bases). The CDR3 has 15 amino acids. Trimming left V 5 bases short and J 2 bases short, with 15 bases between. Germline V CDR1 and CDR2: LNHDA, SQIVND (reference sequence). The CDR3 sequence: CASSGRQTPNYGYTF. CDR3 DNA sequence: TGTGCCAGTAGTGGGAGACAGACACCAAACTATGGCTACACCTTC. Filled out from reference TRBV19 and TRBJ1-2, the complete variable domain reads DGGITQSPKYLFRKEGQNVTLSCEQNLNHDAMYWYRQDPGQGLRLIYYSQIVNDFQKGDIAEGYSVSREKKESFPLTVTSAQKNPTAFYLCASSGRQTPNYGYTFGSGTRLTVV.

In this sample, this clonotype turned up many times. V usage is TRBV20-1 and J usage is TRBJ1-2; weak D call: TRBD1 (6 bases). V lost 0 bases, J lost 2 bases, and 25 bases lay in between. The CDR3 loop spans 19 amino acids. In germline, CDR1 is DFQATT, CDR2 SNEGSKA (reference sequence). In DNA, the CDR3 is TGCAGTGCTAGAGACCTGCAGCCAGGGGTGGGCGAACTGAACTATGGCTACACCTTC. The encoded protein is CSARDLQPGVGELNYGYTF.

Many counts were recorded for this clonotype. The gene calls are TRBV27 and TRBJ1-2; TRBD1 might be the D (5 bases). Trimming cost V 7 bases and J 10 bases, with 25 bases left between them. This CDR3 comprises 15 residues. CDR1 MNHEY and CDR2 SMNVEV come from the germline V gene (reference sequence). The chain's CDR3 is CASNSEGSTVGDYTF. CDR3 bases: TGTGCCAGCAACTCAGAGGGGTCGACGGTGGGTGACTACACCTTC.

This clonotype appeared many times. The chain joins TRBV7-9 to TRBJ1-2; D gene unclear. The V gene lost 3 bases and the J gene lost 0 bases, with 8 bases spanning the gap. CDR3 size: 14 residues. Looked up from germline, CDR1 is SEHNR and CDR2 is FQNEAQ (reference sequence). The CDR3, as DNA: TGTGCCAGCAGCTTGGCCGGAACTAACTATGGCTACACCTTC. Translation gives CASSLAGTNYGYTF.

This clonotype was seen at least ten times. Its ends do not fully match the called genes, so a read error is possible. The genes are TRBV28 and TRBJ1-1; weak D call: TRBD1 (6 bases). This CDR3 has 14 residues. In germline, CDR1 is MDHEN, CDR2 SYDVKM. The CDR3 sequence: CASSSGQLNTEAFF. CDR3 sequence (DNA): TGCGCCAGCAGCTCAGGACAGTTGAACACTGAAGCTTTCTTT.

This clonotype was counted only a few times. The chain links TRBV3-1 to TRBJ2-2, with 8 bases that match TRBD2. Trimming cost V 0 bases and J 11 bases; bases outside gene matches: 8. Germline-derived CDR1 and CDR2 are LGHDT and YNNKEL (reference sequence). The CDR3 spans 15 residues. The CDR3 region has the DNA TGTGCCAGCAGCCAAGATGGGCTAGCGGGTCGAGAGCTGTTTTTT. Residues: CASSQDGLAGRELFF.

This clonotype has ten or more counts. V is TRBV9 and J is TRBJ2-7; the D call may be TRBD1 or TRBD2 (5 bases each). The V end lost 4 bases, the J end lost 2 bases, and 16 bases lay between the germline ends. The CDR3 consists of 15 residues. CDR1 is SGDLS, CDR2 YYNGEE, per germline. The CDR3 DNA follows: TGTGCCAGCAGCATCCATCCCGAGGGGCCCTACGAGCAGTACTTC. Translating it yields CASSIHPEGPYEQYF.

At least ten counts were recorded for this clonotype. The chain carries TRBV6-2 or TRBV6-3 and TRBJ2-5, with D unclear. V lost 2 bases and J 3 bases, leaving 16 bases between the germline ends. The CDR3 length is 16 residues. Germline V gene sequence: CDR1 MNHEY, CDR2 SVGEGT. The CDR3 region is CASSYPRRSWEETQYF. The CDR3 coding sequence is TGTGCCAGCAGTTACCCGCGGCGGTCATGGGAAGAGACCCAGTACTTC.

This clonotype has a count of ten or more. The chain couples TRBV25-1 to TRBJ2-5; 7 positions agree with TRBD2. Per the germline V gene, CDR1 is MGHDK and CDR2 is SYGVNS. The length of the CDR3 is 17 residues. The ends lost 1 base at V and 4 bases at J; junction bases unmatched: 12. In DNA form, the CDR3 reads TGTGCCAGCAGTGAATCTTTTGGGGGAGGGTCTCGAGAGACCCAGTACTTC. Translated: CASSESFGGGSRETQYF.

Many counts were recorded for this clonotype. The rearrangement joins TRBV2 to TRBJ2-2, with D perhaps matching TRBD1 or TRBD2 (5 bases each). Germline assignment: CDR1 SNHLY and CDR2 FYNNEI. The CDR3 is 14 residues long. Trimming took 7 bases from V and 4 from J, leaving 13 bases between them. The CDR3 DNA sequence: TGTGCCAGCACCCTGGGGGTCGGCACCGGGGAGCTGTTTTTT. This encodes CASTLGVGTGELFF.

The table lists this clonotype with many counts. The chain links TRBV6-5 to TRBJ2-7, with 14 positions matching TRBD2. The CDR3 covers 17 residues. CDR1 is MNHEY, CDR2 SVGAGI, per germline. V gave up 5 bases and J gave up 0 bases; unmatched junction bases: 6. CDR3 in amino acids: CASSPGLAGASSYEQYF. The CDR3 DNA reads as TGTGCCAGCAGTCCGGGACTAGCGGGAGCTTCCTCCTACGAGCAGTACTTC.

This clonotype appeared many times. The chain employs TRBV2 and TRBJ2-7; no definite D call. This CDR3 is 13 amino acids long. V was trimmed by 7 bases and J by 3 bases, leaving 13 bases between them. Germline CDR1 is SNHLY and CDR2 is FYNNEI. CDR3 DNA sequence: TGTGCCAGCACTGGTCCCTTTAACTACGAGCAGTACTTC. Its translation: CASTGPFNYEQYF.

Note on this clonotype: The CDR3 carries no conserved terminal phenylalanine or tryptophan, so it likely arises from a read error. The chain employs TRBV3-1 and TRBJ2-7, with 16 bases lining up with TRBD2. Trimming removed 7 bases from V and 0 bases from J; junction bases left unmatched: 6. Looked up from germline, CDR1 is LGHDT and CDR2 is YNNKEL (reference sequence). The length of the CDR3 is 17 residues. The CDR3 spells CASTWGLAGGDSYEQYL. The CDR3 DNA sequence: TGTGCCAGCACCTGGGGACTAGCGGGAGGGGACTCCTACGAGCAGTACCTC.

This clonotype was seen a few times. V usage is TRBV11-3 and J usage is TRBJ2-7; unclear D gene. The CDR3 consists of 14 residues. Deletions cut 2 bases from V and 5 bases from J, with 13 bases between. The germline V gene encodes CDR1 SGHNT and CDR2 YENEEA. CDR3 region: CASSLSRVAHEQYF. CDR3 in DNA: TGTGCCAGCAGCTTAAGTCGTGTGGCCCACGAGCAGTACTTC.

Ten or more counts support this clonotype. The chain is built from TRBV7-2 and TRBJ2-7, with 7 bases that match TRBD2. V was pared by 5 bases and J by 1 base, with 5 bases of the junction left unmatched. Germline CDR1 and CDR2: SGHTA and FQGNSA. This CDR3 is built from 14 residues. The chain's CDR3 is CASSVGLGSYEQYF. The CDR3 DNA reads as TGTGCCAGCAGCGTAGGACTAGGATCCTACGAGCAGTACTTC.

This clonotype was picked up many times. The CDR3 loop reads CASGLVLGAANYGYTF. CDR3 in DNA: TGTGCTAGTGGTTTGGTACTAGGGGCGGCTAACTATGGCTACACCTTC. The V gene is TRBV12-5, the J gene TRBJ1-2; possible D gene TRBD1, 5 bases. This CDR3 comprises 16 residues. Germline CDR1 reads LGHNT; CDR2 reads FRNRAP. Trimming stripped 0 bases from V and 0 bases from J, with 11 bases between. Together with reference TRBV12-5 and TRBJ1-2, the CDR3 gives the full variable domain: DARVTQTPRHKVTEMGQEVTMRCQPILGHNTVFWYRQTMMQGLELLAYFRNRAPLDDSGMPKDRFSAEMPDATLATLKIQPSEPRDSAVYFCASGLVLGAANYGYTFGSGTRLTVV.